These 15 T cell receptor beta chains came from one sample sequenced in a study of control samples from healthy donors and cancer patients. Clones were sequenced by immunoSEQ multiplex PCR, and TCRdb holds only the in-frame ones, with some missing. This table holds about 160,000 clones, roughly 94% found once. The sequencing sample was made of blood. The source is a woman in her thirties or forties in good health.

V usage is TRBV4-1 and J usage is TRBJ1-2; no clear D. The V end lost 1 base, the J end lost 4 bases, and 10 bases lay between the germline ends. This CDR3 is built from 14 residues. Germline V gene data show CDR1 as MGHRA and CDR2 as YSYEKL. CDR3 sequence (DNA): TGCGCCAGCAGCCAAGTAAGCACGTCCTATGGCTACACCTTC. It translates to CASSQVSTSYGYTF.

The chain couples TRBV9 to TRBJ1-2, with 7 bases matching TRBD1. There are 15 residues in the CDR3. V lost 4 bases and J lost 0; bases outside the gene matches: 6. Germline V gene sequence: CDR1 SGDLS, CDR2 YYNGEE. The CDR3 region has the DNA TGTGCCAGCAGCCCCCGACAGGGACCTAACTATGGCTACACCTTC. This gives the protein CASSPRQGPNYGYTF. Full variable domain (outside the CDR3, taken from reference TRBV9 and TRBJ1-2): DSGVTQTPKHLITATGQRVTLRCSPRSGDLSVYWYQQSLDQGLQFLIQYYNGEERAKGNILERFSAQQFPDLHSELNLSSLELGDSALYFCASSPRQGPNYGYTFGSGTRLTVV.

The V and J genes are TRBV12-3 or TRBV12-4 and TRBJ2-5; D gene uncertain. The CDR3 sequence is 11 residues long. The ends were cut back, 3 bases at V and 6 bases at J, with 5 bases in the middle. CDR3 in DNA: TGTGCCAGCAGTTTTGGGAAGACCCAGTACTTC. Its translation is CASSFGKTQYF.

This sequence joins TRBV28 and TRBJ1-6; possible D gene TRBD1, 6 bases. V dropped 4 bases and J dropped 6 bases, with 16 bases sitting between them. This CDR3 is built from 16 residues. CDR1 and CDR2 (germline): MDHEN, SYDVKM. For the CDR3, the DNA is TGTGCCAGCAGTTCCCCTCCGGGACACTTTAATTCACCCCTCCACTTT. As protein: CASSSPPGHFNSPLHF.

CDR3 sequence: CASSRSGQYNEQFF. CDR3 DNA sequence: TGTGCCAGCAGCCGGAGCGGGCAATACAATGAGCAGTTCTTC. The chain carries TRBV11-3 and TRBJ2-1; tentative D call: TRBD2 (6 bases). CDR3 size: 14 residues. Germline V gene lookup returns CDR1 SGHNT and CDR2 YENEEA. V was pared by 5 bases and J by 4 bases, with 12 bases between.

The J gene is TRBJ2-1, the V gene TRBV11-2, with 9 bases identical to TRBD2. Germline V gene lookup returns CDR1 SGHAT and CDR2 FQNNGV. Germline trimming cut 4 bases from V and 4 bases from J; bases unmatched to any gene: 5. The CDR3 runs 15 residues. The CDR3 coding sequence is TGTGCCAGCAGCTCGGCTAGCGGGACATACAATGAGCAGTTCTTC. Amino acids: CASSSASGTYNEQFF.

The CDR3 protein is CASSLDAANTEAFF. Written as DNA, the CDR3 is TGCGCCAGCAGCTTGGACGCGGCGAACACTGAAGCTTTCTTT. The chain joins TRBV5-1 to TRBJ1-1; D is unclear. V shed 0 bases and J shed 1 base, with 7 bases lying between them. Germline V CDR1 and CDR2: SGHRS, YFSETQ. The CDR3 is 14 amino acids.

The rearrangement links TRBV2 to TRBJ1-3; D ambiguous. The germline V gene has CDR1 SNHLY and CDR2 FYNNEI. Trimming removed 8 bases at V and 0 bases at J, with 14 bases between. The CDR3 is 15 residues long. CDR3 bases: TGTGCCAGCCTTCTGGACGTATCCTCTGGAAACACCATATATTTT. It yields the protein CASLLDVSSGNTIYF.

This clone was observed once. The chain carries TRBV19 and TRBJ1-2; 10 nucleotides align to TRBD1. This CDR3 region has 16 residues. Germline CDR1 is LNHDA and CDR2 is SQIVND (reference sequence). V lost 5 bases to trimming and J lost 4 bases; unmatched junction nucleotides: 10. The CDR3 protein is CASSVRQGARSYGYTF. CDR3 nucleotide sequence: TGTGCCAGTAGTGTGCGACAGGGGGCGCGGAGCTATGGCTACACCTTC.

V and J are TRBV25-1 and TRBJ1-6; no reliable D call. This CDR3 has 13 amino acids. CDR1 and CDR2 from the germline V gene are MGHDK and SYGVNS. V was shortened by 8 bases and J by 5 bases, with 10 bases between the two germline ends. The CDR3 here is CASSGRNNSPLHF. Here the CDR3 DNA reads TGTGCCAGCTCGGGCAGGAATAATTCACCCCTCCACTTT.

The chain links TRBV7-9 to TRBJ1-2; 7 bases align to TRBD1. CDR3 length: 16 residues. V lost 2 bases to trimming and J lost 3 bases; unmatched junction nucleotides: 9. Germline assignment: CDR1 SEHNR and CDR2 FQNEAQ (reference sequence). In nucleotides, the CDR3 is TGTGCCAGCAGCTTACGGTTGAGACAGGGAGACTATGGCTACACCTTC. This sequence encodes CASSLRLRQGDYGYTF.

In DNA form, the CDR3 reads TGTGCCAGCAGTCGGGGGACAGGAGACACTGAAGCTTTCTTT. Amino acid sequence: CASSRGTGDTEAFF. The chain employs TRBV6-2 or TRBV6-3 and TRBJ1-1; 8 bases are a match to TRBD1. The V gene end was trimmed by 5 bases and the J gene end by 3 bases; junction bases not matched to a gene: 5. Germline CDR1 MNHEY, CDR2 SVGEGT. This CDR3 spans 14 amino acids.

This rearrangement joins TRBV19 to TRBJ1-5; no firm D call. CDR1 LNHDA and CDR2 SQIVND come from the germline V gene (reference sequence). CDR3 length: 12 amino acids. V lost 6 bases and J lost 4, with 7 bases in between. The CDR3 spells CASSLTNQPQHF. The CDR3 nucleotides read TGTGCCAGTAGCTTAACTAATCAGCCCCAGCATTTT.

The V and J genes are TRBV25-1 and TRBJ1-1, with D possibly being TRBD1 (5 bases). The V end lost 2 bases, the J end lost 7 bases, and 14 bases lay between the germline ends. Germline V CDR1 and CDR2: MGHDK, SYGVNS. The CDR3 loop spans 14 amino acids. The CDR3 DNA reads TGTGCCAGCAGTGAAGATGGCAGGGACTTTGAAGCTTTCTTT. It translates to CASSEDGRDFEAFF.

In DNA form, the CDR3 reads TGCGCCAGCAGCCGCCCGCGGGACAGGAATGAAAAACTGTTTTTT. The encoded protein is CASSRPRDRNEKLFF. The chain recombines TRBV4-1 with TRBJ1-4; TRBD1 matches at 8 bases. The CDR3 consists of 15 residues. The germline V gene encodes CDR1 MGHRA and CDR2 YSYEKL. V lost 4 bases, J lost 5 bases, and 6 bases stayed unmatched.